This T cell receptor beta chain was identified during a study of vaccination effects on CD4 cells after COVID-19. Note on this clone: The antigen is undetermined.

Following 10 days of culture, CD4+ T cells were isolated. Each participant was given two doses of one vaccine (BNT162b2 or mRNA-1273). The repertoire was sequenced with immunoSEQ multiplex PCR; TCRdb's copy has only in-frame clones and lacks some. The sample lists about 45,000 clones; approximately 72% were seen once. This specimen was CD4+ T cells from PBMCs cultured without peptide, taken after COVID-19 vaccination. This clonotype originated in a human donor who received a COVID-19 vaccine.

This CDR3 reads CASSRGGGQETQYF. CDR3 coding DNA: TGTGCCAGCAGCCGAGGGGGGGGCCAAGAGACCCAGTACTTC. The chain recombines TRBV6-5 with TRBJ2-5; TRBD2 might be the D (7 bases). The germline gives CDR1 MNHEY, CDR2 SVGAGI. Deletions cut 6 bases from V and 1 base from J, with 12 bases between. This CDR3 is built from 14 residues.